One sample yielded the 12 T cell receptor beta chains listed below, sequenced in a study of T-cell memory formation after mild COVID-19. MiXCR, applied by TCRdb to the 5' RACE reads, yields one record per CDR3 protein. The table has hundreds of thousands of distinct CDR3 sequences, more than 20% seen once; the top ten hold about 12%. Sequenced sample: PBMCs or a T cell subset sorted from them (not recorded which). These receptors all come from an adult woman who had mild COVID-19 (a few samples of this study predate the infection). Cell type and time point are not known.

Only a few counts were recorded for this clonotype. The V and J genes are TRBV4-2 and TRBJ1-4; unclear D gene. The V gene's germline CDR1 is LGHNA and CDR2 YNFKEQ. The CDR3 has 14 residues. Trimming took 2 bases from V and 5 from J, leaving 9 bases between them. The CDR3, as DNA: TGTGCCAGCAGCCAATCACGCGGAAATGAAAAACTGTTTTTT. Translation gives CASSQSRGNEKLFF.

A few counts support this clonotype. The chain combines TRBV11-2 with TRBJ2-1; D gene uncertain. The CDR3 spans 16 residues. With 5 bases removed from V and 0 bases from J, the gap between germline ends came to 14 bases. Germline V gene sequence: CDR1 SGHAT, CDR2 FQNNGV. The CDR3 nucleotides read TGTGCCAGCAGCCTAAGGGAATCTAGCTCCTACAATGAGCAGTTCTTC. Its protein product is CASSLRESSSYNEQFF. Full variable domain (rest looked up from reference TRBV11-2 and TRBJ2-1): EAGVAQSPRYKIIEKRQSVAFWCNPISGHATLYWYQQILGQGPKLLIQFQNNGVVDDSQLPKDRFSAERLKGVDSTLKIQPAKLEDSAVYLCASSLRESSSYNEQFFGPGTRLTVL.

This rearrangement joins TRBV4-2 to TRBJ1-1, with a possible D match to TRBD1 (5 bases). The CDR3 is made up of 16 amino acids. Germline V gene lookup returns CDR1 LGHNA and CDR2 YNFKEQ. V was cut by 3 bases and J by 5 bases, with 19 bases left in between. CDR3 DNA sequence: TGTGCCAGCAGCCACAGGGCTCAAAGCTCTCGGACTGAAGCTTTCTTT. This translates into CASSHRAQSSRTEAFF.

The gene calls are TRBV11-2 and TRBJ1-1; D not resolved. The germline gives CDR1 SGHAT, CDR2 FQNNGV. Trimming stripped 2 bases from V and 2 bases from J, with 12 bases between. There are 15 residues in the CDR3. This CDR3 reads CASSLRAGINTEAFF. DNA for the CDR3: TGTGCCAGCAGCTTACGGGCCGGGATCAACACTGAAGCTTTCTTT.

This clonotype showed up just a few times. This chain joins TRBV7-2 and TRBJ1-1; a possible D gene is TRBD1 (5 bases). Per germline, CDR1 SGHTA and CDR2 FQGNSA. V gave up 5 bases and J gave up 6 bases, with 13 bases separating them. CDR3 length: 13 residues. CDR3 DNA: TGTGCCAGCAGCCGCTCCAGGGTCCCTGAAGCTTTCTTT. It codes for CASSRSRVPEAFF.

The CDR3 is CASSLIQVGNSPLHF. CDR3 sequence (DNA): TGCGCCAGCAGCTTGATCCAGGTCGGGAATTCACCCCTCCACTTT. The genes are TRBV5-1 and TRBJ1-6; D unresolved. The CDR3 consists of 15 residues. Germline CDR1 SGHRS, CDR2 YFSETQ. Trimming took 1 base from V and 7 from J, leaving 12 bases between them. Combining the CDR3 with reference TRBV5-1 and TRBJ1-6 gives the whole variable domain KAGVTQTPRYLIKTRGQQVTLSCSPISGHRSVSWYQQTPGQGLQFLFEYFSETQRNKGNFPGRFSGRQFSNSRSEMNVSTLELGDSALYLCASSLIQVGNSPLHFGNGTRLTVT.

The rearrangement links TRBV11-3 to TRBJ2-7; D ambiguous. CDR1 is SGHNT, CDR2 YENEEA, per germline. Trimming took 0 bases from V and 5 from J, leaving 11 bases between them. The CDR3 is made up of 14 amino acids. The CDR3 nucleotides are TGTGCCAGCAGCTTAGAGGAAGTCGGCGACGAGCAGTACTTC. Its translation is CASSLEEVGDEQYF.

The chain uses TRBV24-1 and TRBJ1-2, with D perhaps TRBD1 (5 bases). The CDR3 length is 11 residues. The ends were cut back, 7 bases at V and 6 bases at J, with 8 bases in the middle. Germline V lookup: CDR1 KGHDR, CDR2 SFDVKD. CDR3 DNA: TGTGCCACCAGCCCCAGGGATGGCTACACCTTC. Translation: CATSPRDGYTF.

This clonotype appeared many times. The chain couples TRBV6-1 to TRBJ2-1; D is possibly TRBD1 (5 bases). CDR1 MNHNS and CDR2 SASEGT come from the germline V gene. The CDR3 contains 13 residues. V dropped 6 bases and J dropped 7 bases, with 13 bases sitting between them. The CDR3 reads CASSYVGENEQFF. The CDR3 DNA sequence: TGTGCCAGCAGCTATGTAGGGGAAAATGAGCAGTTCTTC.

This clonotype was seen many times. The J gene is TRBJ2-7, the V gene TRBV6-5; the match to TRBD1 covers 8 bases. This CDR3 spans 13 amino acids. Germline CDR1 and CDR2: MNHEY and SVGAGI. Germline trimming cut 6 bases from V and 2 bases from J; bases unmatched to any gene: 3. The CDR3: CASRGTGAYEQYF. The CDR3 bases are TGTGCCAGCAGAGGGACAGGAGCCTACGAGCAGTACTTC.

This chain connects TRBV2 to TRBJ2-7; 7 nucleotides agree with TRBD1. The CDR3 loop spans 15 amino acids. V gave up 5 bases and J gave up 7 bases; unmatched junction bases: 14. The germline gives CDR1 SNHLY, CDR2 FYNNEI. CDR3 bases: TGTGCCAGCAGTTATGTAGGGCAGGGGGTCGGAGAGCAGTACTTC. It encodes CASSYVGQGVGEQYF. The complete variable domain, with remaining parts taken from reference TRBV2 and TRBJ2-7, reads EPEVTQTPSHQVTQMGQEVILRCVPISNHLYFYWYRQILGQKVEFLVSFYNNEISEKSEIFDDQFSVERPDGSNFTLKIRSTKLEDSAMYFCASSYVGQGVGEQYFGPGTRLTVT.

This sequence joins TRBV7-2 and TRBJ2-3; D is perhaps TRBD1 (6 bases). CDR1 is SGHTA, CDR2 FQGNSA, per germline. The V and J ends lost 4 bases and 5 bases respectively, with 22 bases between them. This CDR3 spans 17 amino acids. CDR3 amino acids: CASSSSSHRVKVDTQYF. DNA for the CDR3: TGTGCCAGCAGCTCCTCCTCTCACAGGGTGAAGGTAGATACGCAGTATTTT. Full variable domain (remainder filled in from reference TRBV7-2 and TRBJ2-3): GAGVSQSPSNKVTEKGKDVELRCDPISGHTALYWYRQSLGQGLEFLIYFQGNSAPDKSGLPSDRFSAERTGGSVSTLTIQRTQQEDSAVYLCASSSSSHRVKVDTQYFGPGTRLTVL.